These 13 T cell receptor beta chains were all obtained from the same sample, sequenced in a study of vaccination and CD4 T cells after COVID-19. Which antigens these TCRs recognize remains unknown. As for treatment: roughly 11-day PBMC culture with coronavirus spike peptide pools or control peptides (ViraFEST assay). Sequenced with the Oncomine TCR Beta short-read assay was DNA taken from cultured CD4+ T cells. Each CDR3 protein gets one entry after TCRdb re-called the PCR reads with MiXCR. The data contain 10,000 or so distinct CDR3 sequences, about 41% of them singletons. This specimen consisted of CD4+ T cells from blood, cultured in vitro, obtained after SARS-CoV-2 vaccination. The origin of the receptors is a human donor who had recovered from COVID-19.

V gene TRBV20-1 combines with J gene TRBJ1-4; 7 bases align to TRBD1. Germline V gene data show CDR1 as DFQATT and CDR2 as SNEGSKA (reference sequence). Unmatched junction bases numbered 16, after V lost 0 bases and J lost 3 bases. This CDR3 has 19 residues. The CDR3 DNA reads as TGCAGTGCTAGAGATCCCCCGCCGACAGGGATAAAAGCTAATGAAAAACTGTTTTTT. Protein product: CSARDPPPTGIKANEKLFF.

The CDR3 DNA reads TGTGCCAGCAGTCCCCTCAGGGGGGGGCTTTTAAATCAGCCCCAGCATTTT. Translated: CASSPLRGGLLNQPQHF. The V and J genes are TRBV6-1 and TRBJ1-5, with TRBD1 matching over 7 bases. Looked up from germline, CDR1 is MNHNS and CDR2 is SASEGT. The V and J ends lost 5 bases and 4 bases, in that order; junction bases with no gene match: 14. This CDR3 is built from 17 residues.

This chain links TRBV6-1 with TRBJ1-2; 9 nucleotides align to TRBD1. Germline CDR1 is MNHNS and CDR2 is SASEGT. The CDR3 length is 14 residues. Trimming took 7 bases from V and 7 from J; bases not matched to a gene: 10. The CDR3 loop is CASKLTGGAGGYTF. In DNA, the CDR3 is TGTGCCAGCAAACTAACAGGGGGCGCAGGTGGCTACACCTTC.

This chain uses TRBV7-3 with TRBJ2-1; D assignment may be TRBD1 or TRBD2 (5 bases each). Germline values: CDR1 SGHTA, CDR2 FQGTGA. This CDR3 region has 15 residues. V lost 2 bases, J lost 7 bases, and 15 bases lay in between. CDR3 nucleotide sequence: TGTGCCAGCAGCTTAGGGACGGTCCCCACAAATGAGCAGTTCTTC. It is translated as CASSLGTVPTNEQFF.

The chain links TRBV27 to TRBJ1-3; D uncertain. Looked up from germline, CDR1 is MNHEY and CDR2 is SMNVEV (reference sequence). V gave up 3 bases and J gave up 4 bases, with 7 bases separating them. This CDR3 contains 13 residues. CDR3 nucleotide sequence: TGTGCCAGCAGTTTGGGTCAGGGAAACACCATATATTTT. This encodes CASSLGQGNTIYF.

CDR3 loop: CASVLRGTTKGGYTF. The CDR3 coding sequence is TGTGCCAGCGTACTGCGCGGGACAACCAAAGGCGGCTACACCTTC. The chain uses TRBV6-2 or TRBV6-3 and TRBJ1-2; D may be TRBD1 (6 bases). Germline loops: CDR1 MNHEY, CDR2 SVGEGT. The germline V and J ends were trimmed by 8 bases and 8 bases, with 24 bases remaining between them. The CDR3 loop spans 15 amino acids.

The genes are TRBV11-1 and TRBJ2-1; a possible D gene is TRBD2 (5 bases). V lost 1 base and J 9 bases, leaving 13 bases between the germline ends. Germline V gives CDR1 SGHAT, CDR2 FQDESV (reference sequence). CDR3 length equals 14 residues. Here the CDR3 reads CASSLGQRESEQFF. The CDR3 nucleotides read TGTGCCAGCAGCTTAGGCCAGAGGGAAAGTGAGCAGTTCTTC.

This chain links TRBV6-7 with TRBJ1-1; D might be TRBD1 (5 bases). TRBV6-7 is an open reading frame, and its role is uncertain. The CDR3 has 14 residues. The V and J ends lost 10 bases and 4 bases respectively, with 19 bases between them. CDR3 in amino acids: CAIPPGTGGTEAFF. CDR3 coding DNA: TGTGCCATCCCCCCCGGGACCGGCGGCACTGAAGCTTTCTTT.

The chain combines TRBV6-1 with TRBJ1-4, with no clear D. CDR1 MNHNS and CDR2 SASEGT come from the germline V gene. The CDR3 is 15 residues long. The germline V and J ends were trimmed by 6 bases and 1 base, with 12 bases remaining between them. CDR3 residues: CASRSAGLTNEKLFF. The CDR3 DNA sequence: TGTGCCAGCAGATCCGCGGGGTTAACTAATGAAAAACTGTTTTTT.

V and J are TRBV7-2 and TRBJ1-5; D perhaps matches TRBD1 (5 bases). V lost 5 bases and J 4 bases, leaving 18 bases between the germline ends. This CDR3 has 16 residues. CDR1 SGHTA and CDR2 FQGNSA come from the germline V gene. This CDR3 reads CASSMWGEGGNQPQHF. The CDR3 bases are TGTGCCAGCAGCATGTGGGGGGAAGGAGGTAATCAGCCCCAGCATTTT.

The CDR3 is CASSSGLGRGQYF. The CDR3 nucleotides are TGTGCCAGCAGCTCCGGCCTAGGGCGCGGTCAGTACTTC. This rearrangement joins TRBV7-3 to TRBJ2-7; D is unresolved. Trimming left V 4 bases short and J 10 bases short, with 17 bases between. Germline CDR1 is SGHTA and CDR2 is FQGTGA. This CDR3 has 13 residues.

The chain recombines TRBV2 with TRBJ2-3, with 10 bases aligning to TRBD2. The CDR3 is 13 amino acids. Germline lookup yields CDR1 SNHLY and CDR2 FYNNEI. Trimming at V came to 8 bases and at J to 7 bases, leaving 6 bases not matched to a gene. The CDR3 loop is CASASGRGNTQYF. CDR3 nucleotides: TGTGCCAGCGCTAGCGGGAGAGGGAATACGCAGTATTTT. The full variable domain, its missing parts supplied by reference TRBV2 and TRBJ2-3, is EPEVTQTPSHQVTQMGQEVILRCVPISNHLYFYWYRQILGQKVEFLVSFYNNEISEKSEIFDDQFSVERPDGSNFTLKIRSTKLEDSAMYFCASASGRGNTQYFGPGTRLTVL.

The rearrangement joins TRBV6-1 to TRBJ2-1; no clear D gene. Trimming took 6 bases from V and 6 from J, leaving 9 bases between them. Germline V gives CDR1 MNHNS, CDR2 SASEGT. The CDR3 consists of 12 residues. For the CDR3, the DNA is TGTGCCAGCAGCCAACTCGCCAATGAGCAGTTCTTC. Translated: CASSQLANEQFF.